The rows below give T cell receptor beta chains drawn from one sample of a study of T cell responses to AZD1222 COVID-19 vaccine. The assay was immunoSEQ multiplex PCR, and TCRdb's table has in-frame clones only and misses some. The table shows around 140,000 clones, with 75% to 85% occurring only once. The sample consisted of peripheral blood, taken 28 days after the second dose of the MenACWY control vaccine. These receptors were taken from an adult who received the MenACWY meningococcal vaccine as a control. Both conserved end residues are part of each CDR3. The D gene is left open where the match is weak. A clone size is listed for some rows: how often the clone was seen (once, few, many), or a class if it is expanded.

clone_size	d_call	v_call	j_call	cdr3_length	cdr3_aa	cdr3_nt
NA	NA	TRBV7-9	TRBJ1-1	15	CASSFFLSDPTEAFF	TGTGCCAGCAGCTTTTTCTTGTCAGACCCAACTGAAGCTTTCTTT
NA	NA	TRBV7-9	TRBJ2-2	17	CASTPGRGNYNTGELFF	TGTGCCAGCACCCCTGGGCGAGGGAACTATAACACCGGGGAGCTGTTTTTT
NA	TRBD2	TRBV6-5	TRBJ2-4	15	CASSPLAGGLSIQYF	TGTGCCAGCAGTCCCCTAGCGGGGGGGCTCAGCATTCAGTACTTC
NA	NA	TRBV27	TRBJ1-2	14	CASSRGGKNYGYTF	TGTGCCAGCAGTCGGGGGGGGAAGAACTATGGCTACACCTTC
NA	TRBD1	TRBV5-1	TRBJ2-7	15	CASSLEVTGAYEQYF	TGCGCCAGCAGCTTGGAAGTAACAGGGGCCTACGAGCAGTACTTC
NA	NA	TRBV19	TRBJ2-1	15	CASSIRGNAYNEQFF	TGTGCCAGTAGTATCCGGGGGAACGCCTACAATGAGCAGTTCTTC
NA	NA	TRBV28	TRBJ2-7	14	CASMSPGEVYEQYF	TGTGCCAGCATGAGCCCCGGCGAGGTATACGAGCAGTACTTC
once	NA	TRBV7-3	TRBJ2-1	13	CASSLIRAREQFF	TGTGCCAGCAGCTTAATCCGGGCCCGTGAGCAGTTCTTC
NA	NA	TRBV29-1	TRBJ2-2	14	CSVEDSLGGGELFF	TGCAGCGTTGAAGACTCCTTAGGAGGCGGGGAGCTGTTTTTT
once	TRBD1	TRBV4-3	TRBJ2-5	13	CASSPDRQETQYF	TGCGCCAGCAGTCCGGACAGGCAAGAGACCCAGTACTTC
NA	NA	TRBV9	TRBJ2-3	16	CASSVGGGGATDTQYF	TGTGCCAGCAGCGTAGGGGGTGGAGGGGCGACAGATACGCAGTATTTT
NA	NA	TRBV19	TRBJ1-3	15	CASSIGGSSGNTIYF	TGTGCCAGTAGTATAGGGGGCAGCTCTGGAAACACCATATATTTT
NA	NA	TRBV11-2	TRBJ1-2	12	CASSLGMAGYTF	TGTGCCAGCAGCCTGGGGATGGCTGGCTACACCTTC
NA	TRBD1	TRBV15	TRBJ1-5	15	CATSRTGLSNQPQHF	TGTGCCACCAGCCGGACAGGGCTGAGCAATCAGCCCCAGCATTTT
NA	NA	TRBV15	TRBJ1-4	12	CATSSYNEKLFF	TGTGCCACCAGCAGTTATAATGAAAAACTGTTTTTT
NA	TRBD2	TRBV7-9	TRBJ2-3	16	CASSLALGGSTDTQYF	TGTGCCAGCAGCTTAGCTTTGGGGGGGAGCACAGATACGCAGTATTTT
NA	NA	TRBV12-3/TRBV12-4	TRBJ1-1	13	CASSYRRNTEAFF	TGTGCCAGCAGCTACAGGCGCAACACTGAAGCTTTCTTT
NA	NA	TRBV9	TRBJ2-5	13	CASSVRGRENQYF	TGTGCCAGCAGCGTAAGGGGAAGGGAAAACCAGTACTTC
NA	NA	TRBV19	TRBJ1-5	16	CASSTRPIRSNQPQHF	TGTGCCAGTAGTACAAGACCAATACGGAGCAATCAGCCCCAGCATTTT
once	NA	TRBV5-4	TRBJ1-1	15	CASSSTTNLNTEAFF	TGTGCCAGCAGCTCTACCACAAATTTGAACACTGAAGCTTTCTTT
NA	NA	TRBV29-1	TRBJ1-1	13	CSVESARNTEAFF	TGCAGCGTTGAATCGGCACGAAACACTGAAGCTTTCTTT
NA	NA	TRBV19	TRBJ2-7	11	CASRGFYEQYF	TGTGCCAGTAGGGGATTTTACGAGCAGTACTTC
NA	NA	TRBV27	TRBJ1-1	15	CASSLGGRRNTEAFF	TGTGCCAGCAGTTTGGGGGGACGGAGGAACACTGAAGCTTTCTTT
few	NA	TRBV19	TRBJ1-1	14	CASSLGTQNTEAFF	TGTGCCAGTAGTCTAGGGACCCAGAACACTGAAGCTTTCTTT
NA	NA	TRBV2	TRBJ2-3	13	CASSVGSRDTQYF	TGTGCCAGCAGTGTGGGGAGTCGGGATACGCAGTATTTT
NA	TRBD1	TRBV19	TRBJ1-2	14	CASFSDRVFYGYTF	TGTGCCAGTTTCTCGGACAGGGTCTTCTATGGCTACACCTTC
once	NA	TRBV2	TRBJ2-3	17	CASSDQTGGAYTDTQYF	TGTGCCAGCAGTGACCAAACCGGCGGGGCCTATACAGATACGCAGTATTTT
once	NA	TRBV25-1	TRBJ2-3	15	CASSERETSTDTQYF	TGTGCCAGCAGTGAACGCGAAACTAGCACAGATACGCAGTATTTT
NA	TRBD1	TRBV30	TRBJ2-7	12	CAWSPTGNEQYF	TGTGCCTGGAGCCCGACAGGGAACGAGCAGTACTTC
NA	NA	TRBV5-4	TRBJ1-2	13	CASSLPGGDGYTF	TGTGCCAGCAGCTTGCCCGGGGGCGATGGCTACACCTTC
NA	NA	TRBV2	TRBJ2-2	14	CASTEGANTGELFF	TGTGCCAGCACGGAGGGGGCGAACACCGGGGAGCTGTTTTTT
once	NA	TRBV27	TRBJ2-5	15	CASGVGAGNQETQYF	TGTGCCAGCGGGGTAGGGGCCGGGAACCAAGAGACCCAGTACTTC
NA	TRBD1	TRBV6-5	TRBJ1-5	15	CASSPTGVSNQPQHF	TGTGCCAGCAGTCCTACAGGGGTGAGCAATCAGCCCCAGCATTTT
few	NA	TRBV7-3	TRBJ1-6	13	CASSLGRNSPLHF	TGTGCCAGCAGCTTGGGGAGAAATTCACCCCTCCACTTT
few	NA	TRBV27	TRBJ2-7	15	CASSLRGGGADEQYF	TGTGCCAGCAGTTTACGAGGGGGGGGCGCGGACGAGCAGTACTTC
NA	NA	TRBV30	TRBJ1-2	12	CAWSGPTGGYTF	TGTGCCTGGAGTGGACCTACAGGCGGCTACACCTTC
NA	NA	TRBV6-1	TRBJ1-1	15	CASSEYGRAGTEAFF	TGTGCCAGCAGTGAATACGGTCGGGCAGGCACTGAAGCTTTCTTT
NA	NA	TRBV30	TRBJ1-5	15	CAWTLSGVGNQPQHF	TGTGCCTGGACCCTATCGGGGGTGGGCAATCAGCCCCAGCATTTT
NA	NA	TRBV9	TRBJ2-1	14	CASSVDQFSNEQFF	TGTGCCAGCAGCGTAGATCAGTTTTCCAATGAGCAGTTCTTC
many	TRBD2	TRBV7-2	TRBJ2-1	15	CASSLFGGEADEQFF	TGTGCCAGCAGCTTATTCGGGGGGGAGGCCGATGAGCAGTTCTTC
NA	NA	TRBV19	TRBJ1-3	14	CASKDTGGGNTIYF	TGTGCCAGTAAAGATACGGGTGGTGGAAACACCATATATTTT
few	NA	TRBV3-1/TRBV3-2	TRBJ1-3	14	CASSQQIGGGTIYF	TGTGCCAGCAGCCAACAGATCGGGGGTGGCACCATATATTTT
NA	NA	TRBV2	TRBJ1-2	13	CASSEEGNYGYTF	TGTGCCAGCAGTGAGGAGGGGAACTATGGCTACACCTTC
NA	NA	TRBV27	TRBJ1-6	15	CASSLRRYGDSPLHF	TGTGCCAGTAGTTTACGGCGTTATGGGGATTCACCCCTCCACTTT
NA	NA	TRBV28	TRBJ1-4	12	CASSIYNEKLFF	TGTGCCAGCAGTATCTATAACGAAAAACTGTTTTTT
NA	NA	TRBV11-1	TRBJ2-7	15	CASSRRQTDSYEQYF	TGTGCCAGCAGCCGCAGACAGACTGACTCCTACGAGCAGTACTTC
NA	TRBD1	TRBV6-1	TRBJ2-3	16	CASSGTGAFSTDTQYF	TGTGCCAGCAGTGGGACAGGGGCCTTTAGCACAGATACGCAGTATTTT
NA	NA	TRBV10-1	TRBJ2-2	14	CASSEKRNTGELFF	TGCGCCAGCAGTGAAAAGCGGAACACCGGGGAGCTGTTTTTT
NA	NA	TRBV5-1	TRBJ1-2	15	CASSLITGGNYGYTF	TGCGCCAGCAGCTTGATAACAGGTGGTAACTATGGCTACACCTTC
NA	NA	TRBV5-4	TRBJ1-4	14	CASSLGSTNEKLFF	TGTGCCAGCAGCTTGGGTTCAACTAATGAAAAACTGTTTTTT
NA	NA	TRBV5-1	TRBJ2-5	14	CASSPQSLQETQYF	TGCGCCAGCAGCCCGCAAAGCCTTCAAGAGACCCAGTACTTC
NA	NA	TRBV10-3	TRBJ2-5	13	CAISDRNQETQYF	TGTGCCATCAGCGACAGAAACCAAGAGACCCAGTACTTC
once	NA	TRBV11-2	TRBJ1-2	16	CASSLNDRIPNYGYTF	TGTGCCAGCAGCTTAAATGATCGGATTCCTAACTATGGCTACACCTTC